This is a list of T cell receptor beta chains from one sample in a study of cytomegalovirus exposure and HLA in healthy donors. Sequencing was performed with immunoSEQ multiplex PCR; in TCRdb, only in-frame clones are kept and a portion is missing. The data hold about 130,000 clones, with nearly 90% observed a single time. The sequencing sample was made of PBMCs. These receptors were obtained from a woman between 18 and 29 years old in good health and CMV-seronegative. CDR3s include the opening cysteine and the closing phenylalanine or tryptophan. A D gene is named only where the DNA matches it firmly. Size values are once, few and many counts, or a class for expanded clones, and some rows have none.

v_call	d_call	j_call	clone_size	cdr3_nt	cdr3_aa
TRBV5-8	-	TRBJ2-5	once	TGTGCCAGCAGCTTCCAGGTTCAAGAGACCCAGTACTTC	CASSFQVQETQYF
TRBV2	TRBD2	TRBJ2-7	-	TGTGCCAGCGGCGGCGGCGGGGGGTTTGCCTACGAGCAGTACTTC	CASGGGGGFAYEQYF
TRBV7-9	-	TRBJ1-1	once	TGTGCCAGCAGCTTACTGGGGAGCGAAGCTTTCTTT	CASSLLGSEAFF
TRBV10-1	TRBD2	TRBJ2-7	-	TGCGCCAGCAATGGTTCAGCGGGGCCATACTACGAGCAGTACTTC	CASNGSAGPYYEQYF
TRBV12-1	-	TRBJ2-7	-	TGTGCCAGCATCGCGAAGGACAGCTACGAGCAGTACTTC	CASIAKDSYEQYF
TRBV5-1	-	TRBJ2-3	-	TGCGCCAGCAGGGACACTCGGAGCACAGATACGCAGTATTTT	CASRDTRSTDTQYF
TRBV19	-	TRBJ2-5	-	TGTGCCAGTAGTATTCAGGGGGGGACCCAGTACTTC	CASSIQGGTQYF
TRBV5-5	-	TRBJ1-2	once	TGTGCCAGCAGCTTGGGGGTCGGGGTGAGGTATGGCTACACCTTC	CASSLGVGVRYGYTF
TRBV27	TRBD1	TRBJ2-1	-	TGTGCCAGCAGCGCGTCAGGGGGCGATGAGCAGTTCTTC	CASSASGGDEQFF
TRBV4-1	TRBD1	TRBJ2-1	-	TGCGCCAGCAGCCCAGGACAGGGCCCCTACAATGAGCAGTTCTTC	CASSPGQGPYNEQFF
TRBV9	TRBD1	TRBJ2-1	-	TGTGCCAGCAGCGTAGGAGGGGGCCCATACAATGAGCAGTTCTTC	CASSVGGGPYNEQFF
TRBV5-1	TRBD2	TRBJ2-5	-	TGCGCCAGCAGCATGGGACTAGCGGGGGGCCAAGAGACCCAGTACTTC	CASSMGLAGGQETQYF
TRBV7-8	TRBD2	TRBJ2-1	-	TGTGCCAGCAGCCCGGGTCGCAGCGGGGGGGGCGATGAGCAGTTCTTC	CASSPGRSGGGDEQFF
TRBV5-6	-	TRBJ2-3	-	TGTGCCAGCAGCCCGAGGGCGGGGAGCACAGATACGCAGTATTTT	CASSPRAGSTDTQYF
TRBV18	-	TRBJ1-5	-	TGTGCCAGCTCACCTCCCGGGCAGGGTGGACAGCCCCAGCATTTT	CASSPPGQGGQPQHF
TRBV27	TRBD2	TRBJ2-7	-	TGTGCCAGCAGTTTGATAGCGGGGGGGCCTTACGAGCAGTACTTC	CASSLIAGGPYEQYF
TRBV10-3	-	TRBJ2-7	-	TGTGCCATCAGTGAGTCGGGCGGGCTTGGCGAGCAGTACTTC	CAISESGGLGEQYF
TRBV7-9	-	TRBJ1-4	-	TGTGCCAGCAGCTTCGGGGGAGTGACGGGGTCTGGACTTAATGAAAAACTGTTTTTT	CASSFGGVTGSGLNEKLFF
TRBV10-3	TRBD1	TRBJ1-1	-	TGTGCCATCTCAACAGGGGACACTGAAGCTTTCTTT	CAISTGDTEAFF
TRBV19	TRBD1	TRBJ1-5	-	TGTGCCAGTAGGATGGACAGGGACAATCAGCCCCAGCATTTT	CASRMDRDNQPQHF
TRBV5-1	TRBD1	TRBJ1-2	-	TGCGCCAGCAGCTCGACAGGGGATAACTATGGCTACACCTTC	CASSSTGDNYGYTF
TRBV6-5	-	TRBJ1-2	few	TGTGCCAGCAGAACCCCTCAGGGTGGCTACACCTTC	CASRTPQGGYTF
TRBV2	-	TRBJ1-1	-	TGTGCCAGCAGGACGACAGGAATAGCAGCTTTCTTT	CASRTTGIAAFF
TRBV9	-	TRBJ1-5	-	TGTGCCAGCAGTGGAGGTGGAAGCAATCAGCCCCAGCATTTT	CASSGGGSNQPQHF
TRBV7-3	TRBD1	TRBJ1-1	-	TGTGCCAGCAGCCCCGGGACAGGCACTGAAGCTTTCTTT	CASSPGTGTEAFF
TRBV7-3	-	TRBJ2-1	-	TGTGCCAGCAGCAATAAACCCGAGGGGGTGCAGTTCTTC	CASSNKPEGVQFF
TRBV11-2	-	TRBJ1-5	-	TGTGCCAGCAGCCCCGGGGGGCCTTGGGGTGATGGCAATCAGCCCCAGCATTTT	CASSPGGPWGDGNQPQHF
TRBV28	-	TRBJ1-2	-	TGTGCCAGCAGTTTATCCGTCTATGGCTACACCTTC	CASSLSVYGYTF
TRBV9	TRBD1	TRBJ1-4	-	TGTGCCAGCAGCGGGGGGACAGATAGTAATGAAAAACTGTTTTTT	CASSGGTDSNEKLFF
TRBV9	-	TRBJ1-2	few	TGTGCCAGCAGCGTAGAACCTGGGGCTGGCTACACCTTC	CASSVEPGAGYTF
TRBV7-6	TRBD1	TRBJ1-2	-	TGTGCCAGCAGCTTAGGGACAGGTACGAATGGCTACACCTTC	CASSLGTGTNGYTF
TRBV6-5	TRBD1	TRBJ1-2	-	TGTGCCAGCAGTTCCACCGGGACAGGGTATCGCTACACCTTC	CASSSTGTGYRYTF
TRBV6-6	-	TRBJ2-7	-	TGTGCCAGCAGTTCGAGTCCGGAGCAGTACTTC	CASSSSPEQYF
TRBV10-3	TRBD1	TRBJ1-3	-	TGTGCCATCAGTCCGGGACAGGGCTTAGCAAACACCATATATTTT	CAISPGQGLANTIYF
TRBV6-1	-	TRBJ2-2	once	TGTGCCAGCACCCAGGGACTCTCGAGTGGGGAGCTGTTTTTT	CASTQGLSSGELFF
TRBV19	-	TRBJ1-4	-	TGTGCCAGTAGTGCCCGACAGCAATGGGAAAAACTGTTTTTT	CASSARQQWEKLFF
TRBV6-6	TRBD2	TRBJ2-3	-	TGTGCCAGCATCAACTCCGGGAGGGATACGCAGTATTTT	CASINSGRDTQYF
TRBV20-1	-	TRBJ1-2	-	TGCAGTGCTCGAGGGAGGAATGGCTACACCTTC	CSARGRNGYTF
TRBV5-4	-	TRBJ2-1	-	TGTGCCAGCACCACACAGAGAGGGAATGAGCAGTTCTTC	CASTTQRGNEQFF
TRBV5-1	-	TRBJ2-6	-	TGCGCCAGCAGCTTCGGTACTGGGGCCAACGTCCTGACTTTC	CASSFGTGANVLTF
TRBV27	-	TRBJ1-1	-	TGTGCCAGCAGCCGCCTAGGGGGTACTGAAGCTTTCTTT	CASSRLGGTEAFF